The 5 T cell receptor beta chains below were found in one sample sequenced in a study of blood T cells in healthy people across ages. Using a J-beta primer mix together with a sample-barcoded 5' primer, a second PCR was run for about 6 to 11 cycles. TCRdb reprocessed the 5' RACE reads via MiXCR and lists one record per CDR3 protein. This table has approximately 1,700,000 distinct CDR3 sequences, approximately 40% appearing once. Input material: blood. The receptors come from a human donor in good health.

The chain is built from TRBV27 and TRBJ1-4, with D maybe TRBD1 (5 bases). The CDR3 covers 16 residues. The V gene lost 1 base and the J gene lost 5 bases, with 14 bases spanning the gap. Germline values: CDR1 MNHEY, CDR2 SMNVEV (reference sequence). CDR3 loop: CASSLWGEGQNEKLFF. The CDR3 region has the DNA TGTGCCAGCAGTTTATGGGGTGAGGGGCAGAATGAAAAACTGTTTTTT.

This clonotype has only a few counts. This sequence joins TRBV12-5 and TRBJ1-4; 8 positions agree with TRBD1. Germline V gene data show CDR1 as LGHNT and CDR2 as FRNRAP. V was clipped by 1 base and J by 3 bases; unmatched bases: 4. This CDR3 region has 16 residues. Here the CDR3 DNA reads TGTGCTAGTGGTTTGGGCCCGACAGGGGCTAATGAAAAACTGTTTTTT. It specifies CASGLGPTGANEKLFF.

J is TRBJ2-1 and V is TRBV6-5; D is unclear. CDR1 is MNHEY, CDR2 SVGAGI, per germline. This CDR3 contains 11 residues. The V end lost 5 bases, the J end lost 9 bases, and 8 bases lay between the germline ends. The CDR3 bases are TGTGCCAGCAGTGCTTTTGCTGAGCAGTTCTTC. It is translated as CASSAFAEQFF.

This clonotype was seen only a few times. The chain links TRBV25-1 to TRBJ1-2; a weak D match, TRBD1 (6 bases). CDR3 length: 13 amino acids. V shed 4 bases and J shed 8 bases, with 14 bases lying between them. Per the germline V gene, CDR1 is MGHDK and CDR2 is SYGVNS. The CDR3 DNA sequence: TGTGCCAGCAGTGGGAGACGGGGGGCGGGCTACACCTTC. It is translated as CASSGRRGAGYTF.

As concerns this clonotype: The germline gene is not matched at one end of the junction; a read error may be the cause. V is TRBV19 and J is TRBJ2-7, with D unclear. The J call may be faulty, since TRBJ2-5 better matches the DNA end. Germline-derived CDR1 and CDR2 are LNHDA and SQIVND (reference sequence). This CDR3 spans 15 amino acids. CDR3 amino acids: CASSISRTDQETQYF. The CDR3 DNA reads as TGCGCCAGTAGTATAAGTCGGACGGATCAAGAGACCCAGTACTTC.